The following is a TCR beta chain sequence with its context. Its cognate antigen is unknown. Germline lookup yields CDR1 LGHDT and CDR2 YNNKEL (reference sequence). This CDR3 spans 12 amino acids. Deletions cut 4 bases from V and 7 bases from J, with 11 bases between. These data belong to a study of regulatory T cells in long-lasting Graves disease. Time point reported: persistent/refractory GD, antithyroid drugs over 5 years with positive TRAb. There was RNA extracted from PBMCs, and the TCR library was made from it. In building TCR beta libraries, iRepertoire HTBI primers were used together with Arm-PCR of CDR3 regions. Original processing methods: Identified segments across samples numbered about 60 TRBV and over eleven TRBJ. TCRdb analysed the multiplex PCR reads with MiXCR anew, one entry per CDR3 protein. The V and J calls and clone size are TCRdb's, not the authors'. The sample consists of 400,000 or so distinct CDR3 sequences, about 25% of them appearing once.

Study conclusions and caveats: Accuracy may have suffered from the small sample size. Persistent disease samples used TRBV28, TRBJ1-2 and TRBJ2-5 preferentially.

The sample consisted of peripheral blood mononuclear cells (PBMCs), taken when the disease was refractory, from a patient treated with antithyroid drugs. This TCR derives from a female donor with Graves disease. The chain couples TRBV3-1 to TRBJ2-7; D unclear. CDR3 loop: CASSPELGEQYF. In nucleotides, the CDR3 is TGTGCCAGCAGCCCCGAGCTGGGAGAGCAGTACTTC.